Given below is one T cell receptor (beta chain) in context. What it binds is unknown. CDR3 size: 14 residues. From germline, CDR1 is SEHNR and CDR2 FQNEAQ (reference sequence). The V end was cut by 8 bases, the J end by 2 bases, with 14 bases between. The sample belongs to a study of T cell responses to AZD1222 COVID-19 vaccine. Study conclusions and caveats: When two AZD1222 doses had been given, Spike-specific TCR breadth and depth rose.

Clones were sequenced by immunoSEQ multiplex PCR, and TCRdb holds only the in-frame ones, with some missing. The sample yields some 170,000 clones, approximately 94% seen once. V and J are TRBV7-9 and TRBJ2-3; a weak D match, TRBD1 (6 bases). The clonotype originates from an adult who received the AZD1222 COVID-19 vaccine. The material sequenced was peripheral blood, taken 28 days after the second AZD1222 dose. CDR3 residues: CASRTQGNTDTQYF. CDR3 nucleotide sequence: TGTGCCAGCCGTACTCAGGGGAACACAGATACGCAGTATTTT. Full variable domain (outside the CDR3, taken from reference TRBV7-9 and TRBJ2-3): DTGVSQNPRHKITKRGQNVTFRCDPISEHNRLYWYRQTLGQGPEFLTYFQNEAQLEKSRLLSDRFSAERPKGSFSTLEIQRTEQGDSAMYLCASRTQGNTDTQYFGPGTRLTVL.